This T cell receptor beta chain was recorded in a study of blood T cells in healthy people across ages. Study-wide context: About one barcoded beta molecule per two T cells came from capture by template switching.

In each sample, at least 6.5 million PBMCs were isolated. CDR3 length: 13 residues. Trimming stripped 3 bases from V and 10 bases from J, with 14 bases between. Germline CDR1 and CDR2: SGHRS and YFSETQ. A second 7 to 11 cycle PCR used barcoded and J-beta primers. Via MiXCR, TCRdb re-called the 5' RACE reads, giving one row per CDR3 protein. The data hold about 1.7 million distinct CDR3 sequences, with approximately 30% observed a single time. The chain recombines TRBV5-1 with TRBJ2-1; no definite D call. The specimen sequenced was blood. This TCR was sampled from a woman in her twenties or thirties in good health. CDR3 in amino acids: CASSSQGPLEQFF. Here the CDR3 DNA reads TGCGCCAGCAGCTCCCAAGGTCCCCTCGAGCAGTTCTTC.